This entry is about one T cell receptor (beta chain). Its antigen is unknown. The sample is drawn from a study of blood T cells in healthy people across ages. Study-level results: Long-lived donors exceeded aged donors in naive CD4+ cells and diversity. Using unsorted PBMCs precluded a conclusive naive versus antigen-experienced comparison.

Combining a sample-barcoded 5' primer with a J-beta primer mix, a second PCR ran for roughly 7 to 12 cycles. A template-switch adaptor that had 12 random nucleotides put a tag on each cDNA molecule. Each CDR3 protein gets one entry after TCRdb re-called the 5' RACE reads with MiXCR. The top ten hold 10% of the sample, which has about 930,000 distinct CDR3 sequences, almost 30% seen once. In germline, CDR1 is MDHEN, CDR2 SYDVKM. V was cut by 8 bases and J by 0 bases, with 14 bases left in between. The CDR3 has 15 residues. The data also belong to a second study, concerning T cells of mothers and their children.

The clonotype comes from a woman aged 40 to 49 in good health. J is TRBJ1-5 and V is TRBV28; D is unclear. Sample: blood. CDR3 amino acids: CASSPIAGSNQPQHF. CDR3 nucleotides: TGTGCCAGCTCCCCCATCGCGGGTAGCAATCAGCCCCAGCATTTT.